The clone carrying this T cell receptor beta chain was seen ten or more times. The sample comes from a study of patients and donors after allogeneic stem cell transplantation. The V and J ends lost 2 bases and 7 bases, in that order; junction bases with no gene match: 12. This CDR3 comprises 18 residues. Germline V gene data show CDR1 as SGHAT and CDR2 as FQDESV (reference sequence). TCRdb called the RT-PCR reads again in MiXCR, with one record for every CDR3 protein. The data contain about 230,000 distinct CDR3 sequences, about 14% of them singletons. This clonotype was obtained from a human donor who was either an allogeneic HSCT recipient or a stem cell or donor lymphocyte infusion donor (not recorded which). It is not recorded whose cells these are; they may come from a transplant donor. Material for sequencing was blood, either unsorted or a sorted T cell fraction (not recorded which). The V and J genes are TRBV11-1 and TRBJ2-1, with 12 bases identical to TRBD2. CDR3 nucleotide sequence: TGTGCCAGCAGCTTACCGCCAAGACTAGCGGGAGTTTTGAATGAGCAGTTCTTC. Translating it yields CASSLPPRLAGVLNEQFF.